The 19 T cell receptor beta chains listed next were all sequenced from one sample in a study of cytomegalovirus exposure and HLA in healthy donors. In the PCR, 60 Vbeta and 13 Jbeta primers were used. Sequencing used immunoSEQ multiplex PCR; TCRdb keeps in-frame clones, though not all of them. The repertoire holds roughly 130,000 clones, around 72% seen once, with 1% to 1.5% in the top ten. The specimen sequenced was PBMCs. All receptors come from a woman aged 40 to 50 in good health and CMV-seronegative.

The chain carries TRBV5-5 and TRBJ1-4; D might be TRBD1 (6 bases). This CDR3 is 14 amino acids long. Germline CDR1 is SGHKS and CDR2 is YYEKEE (reference sequence). The V end lost 0 bases, the J end lost 6 bases, and 9 bases lay between the germline ends. CDR3 nucleotides: TGTGCCAGCAGCTTGGACAGGGTGGATGAAAAACTGTTTTTT. Translating gives CASSLDRVDEKLFF.

The V gene is TRBV28, the J gene TRBJ1-2; D is ambiguous. Germline loops: CDR1 MDHEN, CDR2 SYDVKM. This CDR3 spans 13 amino acids. V was shortened by 8 bases and J by 6 bases, with 16 bases between the two germline ends. This CDR3 is CASQPPLSDGYTF. In DNA, the CDR3 is TGTGCCAGCCAACCGCCACTAAGTGATGGCTACACCTTC.

The sample holds one count of this clone. The CDR3 spells CASSPPATGRTTEAFF. CDR3 in DNA: TGTGCCAGCTCACCACCCGCGACAGGCAGAACCACTGAAGCTTTCTTT. The chain has TRBV18 and TRBJ1-1; D might be TRBD1 (6 bases). The CDR3 sequence is 16 residues long. Trimming stripped 0 bases from V and 4 bases from J, with 15 bases between. Germline V CDR1 and CDR2: KGHSH, LQKENI. Full variable domain (rest looked up from reference TRBV18 and TRBJ1-1): NAGVMQNPRHLVRRRGQEARLRCSPMKGHSHVYWYRQLPEEGLKFMVYLQKENIIDESGMPKERFSAEFPKEGPSILRIQQVVRGDSAAYFCASSPPATGRTTEAFFGQGTRLTVV.

CDR3: CASSEATQGAGLGGYTF. The CDR3 DNA reads TGTGCCAGCAGTGAAGCAACTCAGGGGGCCGGGTTGGGTGGCTACACCTTC. The V and J genes are TRBV2 and TRBJ1-2; TRBD1 matches at 8 bases. The CDR3 length is 17 residues. J was trimmed by 7 bases and V by 0 bases; bases with no gene match: 13. CDR1 and CDR2 from the germline V gene are SNHLY and FYNNEI.

This sequence joins TRBV4-2 and TRBJ1-6; tentative D call: TRBD1 (5 bases). Germline CDR1 is LGHNA and CDR2 is YNFKEQ. V was clipped by 5 bases and J by 8 bases, with 13 bases between them. The CDR3 spans 14 residues. The CDR3 reads CASSEGLPYSPLHF. The CDR3 bases are TGTGCCAGCAGCGAGGGACTCCCATATTCACCCCTCCACTTT.

The CDR3 bases are TGTGCCAGCAGCGCTGGCCGTGTTTCGGACAGGCGTAACTATGGCTACACCTTC. Encoded protein: CASSAGRVSDRRNYGYTF. The chain uses TRBV7-8 and TRBJ1-2; 7 bases are shared with TRBD1. The CDR3 is 18 residues long. Germline V gene sequence: CDR1 SGHVS, CDR2 FQNEAQ. After removal of 5 bases from V and 1 base from J, the junction contained 16 bases not matched to a gene.

V usage is TRBV27 and J usage is TRBJ2-1; D remains ambiguous. This CDR3 region has 13 residues. The V gene lost 4 bases and the J gene lost 2 bases, with 6 bases spanning the gap. Germline CDR1 is MNHEY and CDR2 is SMNVEV (reference sequence). The CDR3 here is CASSSGPYNEQFF. The CDR3 DNA follows: TGTGCCAGCAGTTCTGGGCCCTACAATGAGCAGTTCTTC.

This clone appeared a few times. The V and J genes are TRBV15 and TRBJ2-1; possible D gene TRBD2, 5 bases. Germline assignment: CDR1 LNHNV and CDR2 YYDKDF (reference sequence). Trimming stripped 6 bases from V and 4 bases from J, with 10 bases between. The CDR3 extends over 13 amino acids. DNA of the CDR3: TGTGCCACCAGTAGTGAGCGGTACAATGAGCAGTTCTTC. This gives the protein CATSSERYNEQFF.

The rearrangement uses TRBV9 and TRBJ2-2, with 8 positions matching TRBD2. Trimming at V came to 3 bases and at J to 4 bases, leaving 14 bases not matched to a gene. Germline V gene data show CDR1 as SGDLS and CDR2 as YYNGEE. The CDR3 spans 18 residues. In DNA form, the CDR3 reads TGTGCCAGCAGCGCCCGGGGGGGGCCTCATCCAGGCACCGGGGAGCTGTTTTTT. Its translation: CASSARGGPHPGTGELFF. The full variable domain, in which reference TRBV9 and TRBJ2-2 provide the parts outside the CDR3, is DSGVTQTPKHLITATGQRVTLRCSPRSGDLSVYWYQQSLDQGLQFLIQYYNGEERAKGNILERFSAQQFPDLHSELNLSSLELGDSALYFCASSARGGPHPGTGELFFGEGSRLTVL.

This clone occurred a few times. The rearrangement joins TRBV7-9 to TRBJ1-2; 9 positions match TRBD1. V trimming: 6 bases; J trimming: 8 bases; junction bases outside the gene matches: 10. The CDR3 runs 14 residues. Germline-derived CDR1 and CDR2 are SEHNR and FQNEAQ (reference sequence). This CDR3 reads CASRPPRDREGYTF. The CDR3 nucleotides read TGTGCCAGCAGACCGCCAAGGGACAGGGAGGGCTACACCTTC.

This sequence joins TRBV4-2 and TRBJ1-2; tentative D call: TRBD1 (6 bases). The CDR3 extends over 15 amino acids. V was clipped by 1 base and J by 6 bases, with 15 bases between them. The germline gives CDR1 LGHNA, CDR2 YNFKEQ. The CDR3 sequence: CASSQGQENENGYTF. CDR3 nucleotide sequence: TGTGCCAGCAGCCAAGGACAGGAGAACGAGAATGGCTACACCTTC.

The chain employs TRBV6-5 and TRBJ2-1; 10 bases fit TRBD2. The trim removed 4 bases at V and 2 bases at J, leaving 2 bases unmatched. The CDR3 is 15 amino acids. Germline-derived CDR1 and CDR2 are MNHEY and SVGAGI. The CDR3 reads CASSSGTSAYNEQFF. The DNA for the CDR3 is TGTGCCAGCAGTTCCGGGACTAGCGCCTACAATGAGCAGTTCTTC.

The V and J genes are TRBV13 and TRBJ1-3; D is unresolved. Trimming left V 4 bases short and J 0 bases short, with 13 bases between. Germline loops: CDR1 PRHDT, CDR2 FYEKMQ (reference sequence). The CDR3 contains 16 residues. CDR3 DNA: TGTGCCAGCAGCTCGGCCCCACGGAGCTCTGGAAACACCATATATTTT. Amino acids: CASSSAPRSSGNTIYF.

In DNA, the CDR3 is TGTGCCAGCAGCAAACATCCAGTACACCTGAACACTGAAGCTTTCTTT. Protein product: CASSKHPVHLNTEAFF. The gene calls are TRBV21-1 and TRBJ1-1; the table's D call of TRBD1 was not tested on the DNA. TRBV21-1 is deemed a pseudogene. The CDR3 loop spans 16 amino acids.

The chain is built from TRBV5-4 and TRBJ1-2; 8 nucleotides match TRBD1. In germline, CDR1 is SGHNT, CDR2 YYREEE (reference sequence). V lost 1 base to trimming and J lost 6 bases; unmatched junction nucleotides: 5. This CDR3 is built from 14 residues. CDR3 coding DNA: TGTGCCAGCAGCTTGCCAGGGGGCAGCAATGGCTACACCTTC. As protein: CASSLPGGSNGYTF.

The CDR3 loop is CARWTGTGGEGCHPNYGYTF. DNA for the CDR3: TGTGCCCGATGGACCGGGACAGGGGGCGAGGGGTGCCACCCTAACTATGGCTACACCTTC. The genes are TRBV27 and TRBJ1-2; TRBD1 agrees at 12 bases. The CDR3 contains 20 residues. With V trimmed by 11 bases and J by 0 bases, 22 bases remained unmatched. Germline assignment: CDR1 MNHEY and CDR2 SMNVEV (reference sequence).

V gene TRBV19 combines with J gene TRBJ1-2, with D perhaps matching TRBD1 (5 bases). There are 15 residues in the CDR3. Germline values: CDR1 LNHDA, CDR2 SQIVND (reference sequence). V was pared by 5 bases and J by 5 bases, with 18 bases between. The CDR3 region has the DNA TGTGCCAGTAGTCCCACCTTGGGGTCAGGGTATGGCTACACCTTC. Its translation: CASSPTLGSGYGYTF.

The chain employs TRBV29-1 and TRBJ1-1; 7 bases are a match to TRBD1. Germline CDR1 is SQVTM and CDR2 is ANQGSEA. The length of the CDR3 is 13 residues. V gave up 7 bases and J gave up 5 bases; unmatched junction bases: 10. The CDR3 protein is CSGGLGGATEAFF. The CDR3 DNA reads TGCAGCGGGGGACTAGGGGGCGCAACTGAAGCTTTCTTT.

The table lists this clone with a few counts. The V and J genes are TRBV5-1 and TRBJ2-2, with a possible D match to TRBD1 (5 bases). CDR1 and CDR2 (germline): SGHRS, YFSETQ. The V end lost 0 bases, the J end lost 0 bases, and 9 bases lay between the germline ends. The CDR3 contains 16 residues. CDR3 nucleotides: TGCGCCAGCAGCTTGGGGACACAAGCGAACACCGGGGAGCTGTTTTTT. The encoded protein is CASSLGTQANTGELFF.